The 26 T cell receptor beta chains given below trace back to one sample, sequenced in a study of shared clonotypes between healthy human individuals. Data came from immunoSEQ multiplex PCR; TCRdb stores just in-frame clones and leaves some out. The data contain 2,500,000 or so clones, 85% to 95% of them singletons. Sequenced sample: naive CD4+ T cells sorted from blood. Subset specified: CD45RA+ positively selected. These receptors were taken from a man younger than 35 in good health.

V usage is TRBV30 and J usage is TRBJ2-7, with a tentative D call TRBD2 (5 bases). The end of the DNA fits TRBJ2-5 better, so the J call may be wrong. Germline CDR1 and CDR2: GTSNPN and SVGIG (reference sequence). The CDR3 runs 13 residues. The CDR3 DNA sequence: TGTGCCTGGAGTCTGAGCGGCCAAGAGACCCAGTACTTC. Translated: CAWSLSGQETQYF.

V and J are TRBV14 and TRBJ1-1; weak D call: TRBD1 (5 bases). The V end lost 4 bases, the J end lost 0 bases, and 9 bases lay between the germline ends. Germline V gene lookup returns CDR1 SGHDN and CDR2 FVKESK. The CDR3 length is 14 residues. The CDR3 nucleotides read TGTGCCAGCAGCCGAGGGGTGATGAACACTGAAGCTTTCTTT. This codes for CASSRGVMNTEAFF.

In nucleotides, the CDR3 is TGTGCCATCAGGGGAGGGTATAGTCAGCCCCAGCATTTT. This encodes CAIRGGYSQPQHF. The V and J genes are TRBV10-3 and TRBJ1-5; unclear D gene. With 6 bases removed from V and 6 bases from J, the gap between germline ends came to 12 bases. CDR1 is ENHRY, CDR2 SYGVKD, per germline. This CDR3 contains 13 residues.

The chain combines TRBV6-1 with TRBJ2-3, with a possible D match to TRBD2 (5 bases). The V and J ends lost 3 bases and 7 bases respectively, with 11 bases between them. This CDR3 has 13 amino acids. The germline V gene encodes CDR1 MNHNS and CDR2 SASEGT. CDR3 residues: CASSESSGYTQYF. CDR3 nucleotide sequence: TGTGCCAGCAGTGAGTCGTCGGGGTATACGCAGTATTTT.

This rearrangement joins TRBV2 to TRBJ2-7, with 8 bases lining up with TRBD1. Germline lookup yields CDR1 SNHLY and CDR2 FYNNEI. Trimming took 4 bases from V and 5 from J; bases not matched to a gene: 4. There are 13 residues in the CDR3. The CDR3 DNA reads TGTGCCAGCAGTGGGGACAGGCGGCACGAGCAGTACTTC. Translated, it gives CASSGDRRHEQYF.

V usage is TRBV5-4 and J usage is TRBJ2-4, with D possibly TRBD2 on 5 matching bases. Germline loops: CDR1 SGHNT, CDR2 YYREEE (reference sequence). The ends were cut back, 4 bases at V and 0 bases at J, with 8 bases in the middle. The CDR3 covers 14 residues. The CDR3 coding sequence is TGTGCCAGCAGCCCCGGGGTAGCCAAAAACATTCAGTACTTC. Its translation: CASSPGVAKNIQYF.

The chain combines TRBV10-3 with TRBJ2-5; TRBD1 might be the D (6 bases). The CDR3 loop spans 16 amino acids. In germline, CDR1 is ENHRY, CDR2 SYGVKD. V lost 0 bases and J 5 bases, leaving 16 bases between the germline ends. CDR3 sequence (DNA): TGTGCCATCAGTGAGTCCCCAGGGGCGCACGGGGAGACCCAGTACTTC. It codes for CAISESPGAHGETQYF.

This sequence joins TRBV28 and TRBJ1-1; tentative D call: TRBD1 (5 bases). Trimming took off 5 bases at V and 4 bases at J, with 11 bases between the two ends. Per germline, CDR1 MDHEN and CDR2 SYDVKM. This CDR3 region has 13 residues. CDR3 loop: CASSPDMVTEAFF. DNA of the CDR3: TGTGCCAGCAGTCCGGACATGGTCACTGAAGCTTTCTTT.

This clone was detected a few times. Additional DNA sequences in this sample encode the identical CDR3. This chain uses TRBV30 with TRBJ2-5; D remains ambiguous. Germline lookup yields CDR1 GTSNPN and CDR2 SVGIG (reference sequence). The germline V and J ends were trimmed by 0 bases and 5 bases, with 4 bases remaining between them. The CDR3 has 11 residues. CDR3 DNA: TGTGCCTGGAGTGTCGGTGAGACCCAGTACTTC. This sequence encodes CAWSVGETQYF.

The chain is built from TRBV10-3 and TRBJ2-7; 9 nucleotides line up with TRBD2. The V gene end was trimmed by 3 bases and the J gene end by 4 bases; junction bases not matched to a gene: 10. The CDR3 consists of 16 residues. CDR1 and CDR2 (germline): ENHRY, SYGVKD. As DNA, the CDR3 is TGTGCCATCAGTGACCCCGGGACTAGCAAGAGGTACGAGCAGTACTTC. Translating it yields CAISDPGTSKRYEQYF.

The V gene is TRBV19, the J gene TRBJ2-2; D is possibly TRBD1 or TRBD2 (7 bases each). CDR3 size: 18 residues. Per the germline V gene, CDR1 is LNHDA and CDR2 is SQIVND (reference sequence). V lost 4 bases and J lost 7, with 25 bases in between. CDR3 sequence (DNA): TGTGCCAGTAGTACTAAGGGGGCTAGCGGTTCGTGGATCGGGGAGCTGTTTTTT. Amino acids: CASSTKGASGSWIGELFF.

The genes are TRBV6-4 and TRBJ2-1; tentative D call: TRBD1 (5 bases). V lost 0 bases and J 8 bases, leaving 8 bases between the germline ends. The CDR3 totals 13 residues. Germline lookup yields CDR1 MRHNA and CDR2 SNTAGT. This CDR3 reads CASSDSWGDEQFF. The CDR3 DNA follows: TGTGCCAGCAGTGACTCATGGGGCGATGAGCAGTTCTTC.

Note on this clone: The same CDR3 is also encoded by other DNA sequences in this sample. V gene TRBV18 combines with J gene TRBJ1-6; 7 bases are shared with TRBD1. The germline gives CDR1 KGHSH, CDR2 LQKENI. The CDR3 consists of 14 residues. Trimming took 3 bases from V and 5 from J; bases not matched to a gene: 1. CDR3 protein: CASSPGQDNSPLHF. CDR3 DNA sequence: TGTGCCAGCTCACCCGGACAGGATAATTCACCCCTCCACTTT.

A remark on this clone: This CDR3 is also generated by other DNA sequences in the sample. This chain joins TRBV9 and TRBJ1-3; D is ambiguous. CDR1 and CDR2 from the germline V gene are SGDLS and YYNGEE. There are 13 residues in the CDR3. The V gene lost 0 bases and the J gene lost 4 bases, with 5 bases spanning the gap. CDR3 nucleotide sequence: TGTGCCAGCAGCGTAGGTTCAGGAAACACCATATATTTT. Protein: CASSVGSGNTIYF.

This clone was detected only once. This chain connects TRBV7-2 to TRBJ1-6; D call uncertain. V lost 2 bases to trimming and J lost 6 bases, with 14 bases between them. CDR3 length: 16 residues. Germline loops: CDR1 SGHTA, CDR2 FQGNSA. This CDR3 is CASSLSWAGVNSPLHF. For the CDR3, the DNA is TGTGCCAGCAGCTTAAGTTGGGCAGGAGTTAATTCACCCCTCCACTTT.

The chain recombines TRBV18 with TRBJ2-7; D perhaps matches TRBD1 (5 bases). Germline CDR1 reads KGHSH; CDR2 reads LQKENI. Trimming removed 4 bases at V and 1 base at J, with 11 bases between. The CDR3 runs 14 residues. The CDR3 here is CASSLTTDSYEQYF. CDR3 nucleotides: TGTGCCAGCTCACTAACGACAGATTCCTACGAGCAGTACTTC.

The rearrangement links TRBV27 to TRBJ2-7; D call uncertain. Per the germline V gene, CDR1 is MNHEY and CDR2 is SMNVEV (reference sequence). V shed 3 bases and J shed 2 bases, with 14 bases lying between them. The CDR3 length is 15 residues. The CDR3 nucleotides are TGTGCCAGCAGTTTCACCCCGGTTTCCGCCTACGAGCAGTACTTC. Translated: CASSFTPVSAYEQYF.

The chain joins TRBV25-1 to TRBJ2-1; D is uncertain. Germline assignment: CDR1 MGHDK and CDR2 SYGVNS. This CDR3 contains 12 residues. The V gene lost 2 bases and the J gene lost 13 bases, with 12 bases spanning the gap. The CDR3 DNA reads as TGTGCCAGCAGTGAAGACGTTTCTAGTCAGTTCTTC. Translation: CASSEDVSSQFF.

The V and J genes are TRBV4-1 and TRBJ2-1; D possibly corresponds to TRBD2 (6 bases). Germline lookup yields CDR1 MGHRA and CDR2 YSYEKL. There are 15 residues in the CDR3. V was cut by 0 bases and J by 6 bases, with 12 bases left in between. The CDR3, as DNA: TGCGCCAGCAGCCAAGATGTGGACTACGGCAATGAGCAGTTCTTC. It encodes CASSQDVDYGNEQFF.

The J gene is TRBJ1-1, the V gene TRBV14; TRBD1 agrees at 8 bases. Germline lookup yields CDR1 SGHDN and CDR2 FVKESK. The CDR3 sequence is 14 residues long. V gave up 6 bases and J gave up 5 bases; unmatched junction bases: 8. CDR3 in amino acids: CASRQGQAVTEAFF. The CDR3 DNA reads as TGTGCCAGCAGACAGGGACAGGCGGTAACTGAAGCTTTCTTT.

The rearrangement joins TRBV5-1 to TRBJ2-5; D is ambiguous. Germline V gene sequence: CDR1 SGHRS, CDR2 YFSETQ. CDR3 length: 17 residues. Trimming cost V 0 bases and J 0 bases, with 15 bases left between them. The CDR3 DNA reads as TGCGCCAGCAGCTTGGGCCCCCATCCCCGTCACCAAGAGACCCAGTACTTC. Amino acids: CASSLGPHPRHQETQYF.

The chain has TRBV27 and TRBJ1-5, with unresolved D. This CDR3 contains 13 residues. Germline loops: CDR1 MNHEY, CDR2 SMNVEV (reference sequence). V was clipped by 6 bases and J by 1 base, with 7 bases between them. CDR3 region: CASSQRSNQPQHF. For the CDR3, the DNA is TGTGCCAGCAGCCAGAGAAGCAATCAGCCCCAGCATTTT.

This chain uses TRBV20-1 with TRBJ1-3; no clear D. Germline V gene sequence: CDR1 DFQATT, CDR2 SNEGSKA (reference sequence). Trimming pared 4 bases from V and 4 bases from J, leaving 5 bases between. This CDR3 comprises 11 residues. CDR3 sequence reads: CSAIRGNTIYF. The DNA for the CDR3 is TGCAGTGCTATCAGGGGAAACACCATATATTTT.

V and J are TRBV7-2 and TRBJ2-7; TRBD2 agrees at 7 bases. The V and J ends lost 5 bases and 8 bases, in that order; junction bases with no gene match: 15. Germline CDR1 reads SGHTA; CDR2 reads FQGNSA. This CDR3 has 15 amino acids. The CDR3 bases are TGTGCCAGCAGCCGCATTTTCGAAATCGGGAGGAAGCAGTACTTC. It is translated as CASSRIFEIGRKQYF.

This chain links TRBV5-1 with TRBJ2-1; D is undetermined. Trimming shortened V by 0 bases and J by 2 bases, and 9 bases separated the two germline ends. CDR3 length: 15 residues. Germline CDR1 reads SGHRS; CDR2 reads YFSETQ. The CDR3 loop is CASSLEYTPYNEQFF. The CDR3 nucleotides read TGCGCCAGCAGCTTGGAATACACACCCTACAATGAGCAGTTCTTC.

This clone showed up just a few times. This chain links TRBV7-9 with TRBJ2-2; D is perhaps TRBD2 (5 bases). The germline V gene has CDR1 SEHNR and CDR2 FQNEAQ (reference sequence). V lost 0 bases, J lost 4 bases, and 12 bases lay in between. The CDR3 consists of 16 residues. CDR3 amino acids: CASSLAGVLSTGELFF. In nucleotides, the CDR3 is TGTGCCAGCAGCTTAGCGGGAGTCTTAAGCACCGGGGAGCTGTTTTTT.